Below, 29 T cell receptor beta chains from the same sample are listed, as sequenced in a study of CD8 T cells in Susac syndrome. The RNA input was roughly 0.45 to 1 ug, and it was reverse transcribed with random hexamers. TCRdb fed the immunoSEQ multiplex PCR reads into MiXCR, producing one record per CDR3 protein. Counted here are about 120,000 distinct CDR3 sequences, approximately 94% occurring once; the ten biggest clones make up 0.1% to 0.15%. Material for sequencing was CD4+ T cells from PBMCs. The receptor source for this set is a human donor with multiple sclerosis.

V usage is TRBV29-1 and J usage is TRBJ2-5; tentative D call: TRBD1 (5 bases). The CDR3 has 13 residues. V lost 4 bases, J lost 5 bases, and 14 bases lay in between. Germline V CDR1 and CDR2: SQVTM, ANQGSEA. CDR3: CSVVRSKGETQYF. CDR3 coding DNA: TGCAGCGTTGTACGTAGCAAGGGGGAGACCCAGTACTTC.

CDR3 bases: TGTGCCAGCAGCCAAGACGGCGAGCAGTACTTC. It encodes CASSQDGEQYF. This rearrangement joins TRBV4-2 to TRBJ2-7, with unresolved D. V gave up 0 bases and J gave up 6 bases, with 3 bases separating them. The CDR3 covers 11 residues. The germline V gene has CDR1 LGHNA and CDR2 YNFKEQ.

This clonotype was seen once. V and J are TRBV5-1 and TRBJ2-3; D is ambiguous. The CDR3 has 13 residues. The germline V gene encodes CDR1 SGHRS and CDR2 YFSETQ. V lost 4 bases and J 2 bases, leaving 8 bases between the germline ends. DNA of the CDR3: TGCGCCAGCAGCCCTACCCACACAGATACGCAGTATTTT. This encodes CASSPTHTDTQYF.

The CDR3 nucleotides read TGCAGCGTTGAAGGCTCGACTAGCACAGATACGCAGTATTTT. This translates into CSVEGSTSTDTQYF. The chain joins TRBV29-1 to TRBJ2-3, with no clear D. Germline CDR1 SQVTM, CDR2 ANQGSEA. V was trimmed by 1 base and J by 0 bases, leaving 8 bases between them. The length of the CDR3 is 14 residues.

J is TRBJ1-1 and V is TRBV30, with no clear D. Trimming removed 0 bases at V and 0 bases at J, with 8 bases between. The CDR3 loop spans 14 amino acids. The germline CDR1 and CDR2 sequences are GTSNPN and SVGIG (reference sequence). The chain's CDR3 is CAWSVVSVNTEAFF. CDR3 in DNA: TGTGCCTGGAGTGTGGTATCGGTGAACACTGAAGCTTTCTTT.

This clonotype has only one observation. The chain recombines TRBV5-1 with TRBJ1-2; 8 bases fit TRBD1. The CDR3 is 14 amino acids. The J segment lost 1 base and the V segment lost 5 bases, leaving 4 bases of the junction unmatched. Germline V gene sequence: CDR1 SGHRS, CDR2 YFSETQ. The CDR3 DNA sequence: TGCGCCAGCAGACCTGACAGGGGTAACTATGGCTACACCTTC. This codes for CASRPDRGNYGYTF.

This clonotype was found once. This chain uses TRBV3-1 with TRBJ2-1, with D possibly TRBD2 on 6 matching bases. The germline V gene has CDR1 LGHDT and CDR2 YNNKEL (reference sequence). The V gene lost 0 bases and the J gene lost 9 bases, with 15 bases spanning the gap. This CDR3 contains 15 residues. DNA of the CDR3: TGTGCCAGCAGCCAAGATACGGGAGTAGGTGGTGAGCAGTTCTTC. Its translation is CASSQDTGVGGEQFF.

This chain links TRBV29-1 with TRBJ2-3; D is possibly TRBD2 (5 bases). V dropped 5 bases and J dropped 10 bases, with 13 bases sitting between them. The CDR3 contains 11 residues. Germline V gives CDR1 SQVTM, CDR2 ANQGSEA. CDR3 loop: CSVRTDSAQYF. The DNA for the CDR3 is TGCAGCGTTCGGACGGACTCAGCGCAGTATTTT.

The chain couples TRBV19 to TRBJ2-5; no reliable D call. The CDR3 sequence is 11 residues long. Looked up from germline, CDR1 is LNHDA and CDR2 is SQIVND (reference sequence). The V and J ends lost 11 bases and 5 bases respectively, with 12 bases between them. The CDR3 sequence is CASKGYETQYF. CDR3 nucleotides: TGTGCCTCCAAAGGGTACGAGACCCAGTACTTC.

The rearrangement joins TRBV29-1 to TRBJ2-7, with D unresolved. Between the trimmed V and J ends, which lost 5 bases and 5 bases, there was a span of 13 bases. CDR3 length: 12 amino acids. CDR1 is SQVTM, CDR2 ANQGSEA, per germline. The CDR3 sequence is CSVLGQADEQYF. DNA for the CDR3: TGCAGCGTTTTAGGGCAAGCTGACGAGCAGTACTTC.

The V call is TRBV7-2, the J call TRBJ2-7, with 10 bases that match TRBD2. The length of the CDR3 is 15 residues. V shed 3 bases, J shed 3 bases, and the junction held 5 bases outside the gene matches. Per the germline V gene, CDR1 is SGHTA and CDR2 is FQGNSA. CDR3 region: CASSFSGGAFYEQYF. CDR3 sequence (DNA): TGTGCCAGCAGCTTCAGCGGGGGGGCTTTCTACGAGCAGTACTTC.

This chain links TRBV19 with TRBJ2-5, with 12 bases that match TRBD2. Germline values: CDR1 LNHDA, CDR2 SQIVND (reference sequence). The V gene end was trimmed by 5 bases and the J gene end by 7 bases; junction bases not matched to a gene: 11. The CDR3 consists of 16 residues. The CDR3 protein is CASSGRLAGEEGTQYF. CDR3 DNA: TGTGCCAGTAGTGGTCGACTAGCGGGAGAAGAAGGGACCCAGTACTTC. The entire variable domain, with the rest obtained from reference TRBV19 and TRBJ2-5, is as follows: DGGITQSPKYLFRKEGQNVTLSCEQNLNHDAMYWYRQDPGQGLRLIYYSQIVNDFQKGDIAEGYSVSREKKESFPLTVTSAQKNPTAFYLCASSGRLAGEEGTQYFGPGTRLLVL.

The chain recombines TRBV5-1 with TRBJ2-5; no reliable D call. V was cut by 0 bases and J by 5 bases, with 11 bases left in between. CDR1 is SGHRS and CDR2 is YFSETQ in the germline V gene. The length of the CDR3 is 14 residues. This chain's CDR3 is CASSLAGREETQYF. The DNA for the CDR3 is TGCGCCAGCAGCTTGGCCGGGCGTGAGGAGACCCAGTACTTC.

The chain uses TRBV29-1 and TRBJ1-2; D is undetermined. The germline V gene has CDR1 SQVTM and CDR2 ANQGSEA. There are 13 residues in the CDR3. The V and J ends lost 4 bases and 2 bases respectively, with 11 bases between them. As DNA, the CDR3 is TGCAGCGTTGGGCCCCGCGGGAACTATGGCTACACCTTC. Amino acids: CSVGPRGNYGYTF.

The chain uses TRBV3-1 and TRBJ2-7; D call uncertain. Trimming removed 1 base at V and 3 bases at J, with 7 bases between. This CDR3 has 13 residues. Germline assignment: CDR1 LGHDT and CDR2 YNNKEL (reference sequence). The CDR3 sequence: CASSQGDGYEQYF. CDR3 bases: TGTGCCAGCAGCCAAGGAGACGGCTACGAGCAGTACTTC.

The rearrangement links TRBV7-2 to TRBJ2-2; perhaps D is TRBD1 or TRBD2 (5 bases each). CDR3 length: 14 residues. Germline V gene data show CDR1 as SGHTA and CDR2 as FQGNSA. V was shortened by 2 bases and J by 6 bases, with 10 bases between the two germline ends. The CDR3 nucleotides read TGTGCCAGCAGCTTACTTCGGGACGCCGGGGAGCTGTTTTTT. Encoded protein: CASSLLRDAGELFF.

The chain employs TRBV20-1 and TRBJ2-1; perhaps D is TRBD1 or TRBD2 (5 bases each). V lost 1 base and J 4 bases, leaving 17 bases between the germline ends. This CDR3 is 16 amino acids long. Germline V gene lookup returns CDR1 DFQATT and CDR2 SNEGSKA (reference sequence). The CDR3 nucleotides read TGCAGTGCTAGAGGGGTCCTCGGGACGGAATACAATGAGCAGTTCTTC. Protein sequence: CSARGVLGTEYNEQFF.

The CDR3 region is CASSQRNTEAFF. CDR3 nucleotide sequence: TGTGCCAGCAGCCAAAGGAACACTGAAGCTTTCTTT. The chain recombines TRBV3-1 with TRBJ1-1; no definite D call. The CDR3 is made up of 12 amino acids. The V gene lost 2 bases and the J gene lost 1 base, with 2 bases spanning the gap. Germline V CDR1 and CDR2: LGHDT, YNNKEL (reference sequence).

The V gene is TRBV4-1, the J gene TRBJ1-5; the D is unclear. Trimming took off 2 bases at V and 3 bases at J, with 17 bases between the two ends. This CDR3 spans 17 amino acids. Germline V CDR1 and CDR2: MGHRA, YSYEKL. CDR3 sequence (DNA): TGCGCCAGCAGCCAACAGCTGCTAAGAATTAACAATCAGCCCCAGCATTTT. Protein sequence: CASSQQLLRINNQPQHF.

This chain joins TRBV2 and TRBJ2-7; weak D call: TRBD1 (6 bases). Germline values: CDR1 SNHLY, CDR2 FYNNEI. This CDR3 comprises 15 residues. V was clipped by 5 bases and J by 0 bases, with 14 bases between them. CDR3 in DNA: TGTGCCAGCAGTCCCAGGGGTATCCGCTCCTACGAGCAGTACTTC. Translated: CASSPRGIRSYEQYF.

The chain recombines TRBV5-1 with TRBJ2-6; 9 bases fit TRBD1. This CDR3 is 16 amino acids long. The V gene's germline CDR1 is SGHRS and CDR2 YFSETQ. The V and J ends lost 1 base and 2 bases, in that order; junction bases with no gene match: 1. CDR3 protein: CASSLRTGAGANVLTF. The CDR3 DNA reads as TGCGCCAGCAGCTTGCGGACAGGGGCTGGGGCCAACGTCCTGACTTTC.

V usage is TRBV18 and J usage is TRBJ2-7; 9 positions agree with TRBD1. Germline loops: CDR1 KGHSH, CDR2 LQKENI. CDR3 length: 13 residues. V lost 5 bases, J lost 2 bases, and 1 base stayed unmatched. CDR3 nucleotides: TGTGCCAGCTCAGGGGACAGGGCCTACGAGCAGTACTTC. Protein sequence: CASSGDRAYEQYF.

CDR3 DNA sequence: TGTGCCAGCAGCCCCCAGGAGGGGGGGCTCGACACCGGGGAGCTGTTTTTT. Translated: CASSPQEGGLDTGELFF. V usage is TRBV3-1 and J usage is TRBJ2-2, with TRBD2 as a possible D gene (7 bases). Germline lookup yields CDR1 LGHDT and CDR2 YNNKEL (reference sequence). This CDR3 is built from 17 residues. Trimming left V 4 bases short and J 3 bases short, with 18 bases between.

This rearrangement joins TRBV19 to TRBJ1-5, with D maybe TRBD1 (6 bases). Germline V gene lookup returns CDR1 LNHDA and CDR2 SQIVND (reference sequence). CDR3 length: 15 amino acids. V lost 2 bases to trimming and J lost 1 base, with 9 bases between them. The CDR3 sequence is CASSISDRSNQPQHF. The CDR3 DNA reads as TGTGCCAGTAGTATATCCGACAGGAGCAATCAGCCCCAGCATTTT.

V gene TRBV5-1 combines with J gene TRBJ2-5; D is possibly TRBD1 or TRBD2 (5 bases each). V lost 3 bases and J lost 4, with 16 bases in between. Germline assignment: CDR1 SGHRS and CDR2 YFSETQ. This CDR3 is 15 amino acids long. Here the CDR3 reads CASSSTGTQRETQYF. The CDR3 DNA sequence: TGCGCCAGCAGCTCAACCGGGACCCAGAGAGAGACCCAGTACTTC.

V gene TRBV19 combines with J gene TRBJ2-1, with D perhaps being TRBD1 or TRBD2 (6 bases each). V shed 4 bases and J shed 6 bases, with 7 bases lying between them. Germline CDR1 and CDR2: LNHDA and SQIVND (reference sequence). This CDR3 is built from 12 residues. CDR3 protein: CASSTGANEQFF. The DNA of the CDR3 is TGTGCCAGTAGTACGGGGGCCAATGAGCAGTTCTTC.

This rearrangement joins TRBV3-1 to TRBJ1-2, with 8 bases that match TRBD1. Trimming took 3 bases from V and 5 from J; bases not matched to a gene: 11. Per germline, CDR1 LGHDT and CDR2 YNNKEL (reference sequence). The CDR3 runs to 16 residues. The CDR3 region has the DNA TGTGCCAGCAGCCATCTTTCAGGGGGCGCCAAGTATGGCTACACCTTC. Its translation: CASSHLSGGAKYGYTF. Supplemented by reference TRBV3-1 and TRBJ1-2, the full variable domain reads DTAVSQTPKYLVTQMGNDKSIKCEQNLGHDTMYWYKQDSKKFLKIMFSYNNKELIINETVPNRFSPKSPDKAHLNLHINSLELGDSAVYFCASSHLSGGAKYGYTFGSGTRLTVV.

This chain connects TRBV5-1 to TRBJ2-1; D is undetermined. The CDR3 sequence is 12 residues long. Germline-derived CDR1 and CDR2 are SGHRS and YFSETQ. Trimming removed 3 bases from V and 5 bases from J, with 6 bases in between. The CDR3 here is CASSSGHNEQFF. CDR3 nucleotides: TGCGCCAGCAGCTCAGGCCACAATGAGCAGTTCTTC.

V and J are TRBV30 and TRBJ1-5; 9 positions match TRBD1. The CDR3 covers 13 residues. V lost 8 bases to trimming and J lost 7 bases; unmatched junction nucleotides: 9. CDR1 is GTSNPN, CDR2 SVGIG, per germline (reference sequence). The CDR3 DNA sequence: TGTGCCGCCAAGGGACAGGGTGGCCAGCCCCAGCATTTT. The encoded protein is CAAKGQGGQPQHF.